Listed here are 20 T cell receptor beta chains from one sample, sequenced in a study of CD8+ T cells in alopecia areata. As the sequencing template, cDNA was produced by extracting RNA and reverse transcribing it. TCRdb's table, derived via immunoSEQ multiplex PCR, lists solely in-frame clones and lacks some. The repertoire has around 110,000 clones, around 50% of them found once; the top ten carry 9.5% to 15%. Stated treatment: oral pan-JAK inhibitor, 5-10 mg twice daily. The sequences come from CD8+ T cells sorted from blood, collected at week 24, from a patient treated with tofacitinib. These receptors originate from a human donor with alopecia areata.

The V and J genes are TRBV6-1 and TRBJ1-1; the D is unclear. The germline V gene has CDR1 MNHNS and CDR2 SASEGT. The CDR3 loop spans 12 amino acids. Trimming pared 4 bases from V and 4 bases from J, leaving 7 bases between. Here the CDR3 DNA reads TGTGCCAGCAGTGGATTTCCCACTGAAGCTTTCTTT. Its translation is CASSGFPTEAFF.

This clone has a handful of counts. The chain couples TRBV5-6 to TRBJ2-1; 12 nucleotides align to TRBD2. Germline V gene data show CDR1 as SGHDT and CDR2 as YYEEEE. The CDR3 is 16 residues long. V dropped 0 bases and J dropped 10; count of bases not matched to a gene: 8. Here the CDR3 reads CASSLGLAGAKGEQFF. The CDR3 nucleotides read TGTGCCAGCAGCTTGGGACTAGCGGGGGCTAAGGGGGAGCAGTTCTTC.

This clone is a singleton in its sample. The chain employs TRBV25-1 and TRBJ1-2; D not resolved. The germline gives CDR1 MGHDK, CDR2 SYGVNS. V gave up 1 base and J gave up 8 bases, with 17 bases separating them. This CDR3 spans 15 amino acids. Here the CDR3 DNA reads TGTGCCAGCAGTGAATTTCTCGAGGCCCCAACGGGCTACACCTTC. Translated, it gives CASSEFLEAPTGYTF.

The chain joins TRBV27 to TRBJ1-6; 9 bases are a match to TRBD1. The J segment lost 4 bases and the V segment lost 6 bases, leaving 13 bases of the junction unmatched. Per germline, CDR1 MNHEY and CDR2 SMNVEV (reference sequence). The length of the CDR3 is 18 residues. This CDR3 is CASSQVGTGIGYNSPLHF. Written as DNA, the CDR3 is TGTGCCAGCAGCCAGGTGGGGACAGGGATTGGGTATAATTCACCCCTCCACTTT.

The gene calls are TRBV30 and TRBJ2-1, with D perhaps matching TRBD1 (7 bases). Looked up from germline, CDR1 is GTSNPN and CDR2 is SVGIG (reference sequence). The V gene lost 1 base and the J gene lost 8 bases, with 12 bases spanning the gap. This CDR3 spans 13 amino acids. CDR3 coding DNA: TGTGCCTGGAGTGACAGGGGAGGCGATGAGCAGTTCTTC. Its translation is CAWSDRGGDEQFF. Looking up the rest from reference TRBV30 and TRBJ2-1 gives the full variable domain: SQTIHQWPATLVQPVGSPLSLECTVEGTSNPNLYWYRQAAGRGLQLLFYSVGIGQISSEVPQNLSASRPQDRQFILSSKKLLLSDSGFYLCAWSDRGGDEQFFGPGTRLTVL.

The chain joins TRBV29-1 to TRBJ2-7; unclear D gene. The CDR3 consists of 14 residues. Trimming stripped 3 bases from V and 2 bases from J, with 14 bases between. Germline CDR1 is SQVTM and CDR2 is ANQGSEA. CDR3 nucleotide sequence: TGCAGCGTTGATCTTAAGACTGGGGCCTACGAGCAGTACTTC. This encodes CSVDLKTGAYEQYF.

The chain recombines TRBV5-6 with TRBJ1-4; D may be TRBD1 (6 bases). The CDR3 contains 14 residues. Germline lookup yields CDR1 SGHDT and CDR2 YYEEEE. Trimming shortened V by 2 bases and J by 4 bases, and 9 bases separated the two germline ends. The CDR3 DNA reads TGTGCCAGCAGCTTAGGGGGGAGTAATGAAAAACTGTTTTTT. Its protein product is CASSLGGSNEKLFF.

The chain couples TRBV5-1 to TRBJ2-7; 9 bases match TRBD1. The CDR3 covers 14 residues. Per the germline V gene, CDR1 is SGHRS and CDR2 is YFSETQ. V lost 2 bases and J lost 3; bases outside the gene matches: 3. Here the CDR3 DNA reads TGCGCCAGCAGCTTATGGACAGGGGACTACGAGCAGTACTTC. Amino acid sequence: CASSLWTGDYEQYF.

The chain carries TRBV4-2 and TRBJ2-7; 8 bases map to TRBD1. CDR3 length: 15 amino acids. Germline CDR1 and CDR2: LGHNA and YNFKEQ. With V trimmed by 0 bases and J by 3 bases, 4 bases remained unmatched. The CDR3 spells CASSQDFGQGYEQYF. The CDR3 nucleotides read TGTGCCAGCAGCCAAGATTTCGGACAGGGCTACGAGCAGTACTTC.

This chain uses TRBV30 with TRBJ2-2, with D uncertain. The length of the CDR3 is 10 residues. CDR1 and CDR2 from the germline V gene are GTSNPN and SVGIG (reference sequence). CDR3 region: CALEAGELFF. The CDR3 DNA reads TGTGCTTTAGAGGCCGGGGAGCTGTTTTTT.

The CDR3 nucleotides read TGCAGCTCCGGCCAGATAACAGATACGCAGTATTTT. This codes for CSSGQITDTQYF. This chain connects TRBV29-1 to TRBJ2-3; D is unresolved. The CDR3 length is 12 residues. The V and J ends lost 8 bases and 3 bases respectively, with 12 bases between them. Germline V gene sequence: CDR1 SQVTM, CDR2 ANQGSEA.

This clone was counted a few times. This chain links TRBV29-1 with TRBJ2-7, with D perhaps matching TRBD2 (5 bases). CDR3 length: 16 residues. The germline V gene has CDR1 SQVTM and CDR2 ANQGSEA. The V gene lost 1 base and the J gene lost 5 bases, with 21 bases spanning the gap. Here the CDR3 reads CSVEGSDRGESNEQYF. DNA of the CDR3: TGCAGCGTTGAAGGGTCTGACCGGGGAGAAAGCAACGAGCAGTACTTC.

This clone was seen more than once but under ten times. V is TRBV7-8 and J is TRBJ2-7; D might be TRBD2 (5 bases). The CDR3 contains 13 residues. Germline V lookup: CDR1 SGHVS, CDR2 FQNEAQ. V was cut by 10 bases and J by 3 bases, with 16 bases left in between. Here the CDR3 DNA reads TGTGCCACCAAAGGCAGTGAGGGCTACGAGCAGTACTTC. Its protein product is CATKGSEGYEQYF.

This clone was seen a handful of times. The rearrangement uses TRBV29-1 and TRBJ1-6; 10 bases agree with TRBD1. The CDR3 length is 13 residues. V gave up 0 bases and J gave up 14 bases; unmatched junction bases: 4. CDR1 is SQVTM, CDR2 ANQGSEA, per germline. This chain's CDR3 is CSVEDGQGGTLHF. The CDR3, as DNA: TGCAGCGTTGAAGATGGACAGGGGGGGACCCTCCACTTT.

The chain combines TRBV7-9 with TRBJ2-3; D gene ambiguous. The CDR3 has 11 amino acids. Germline CDR1 reads SEHNR; CDR2 reads FQNEAQ (reference sequence). V was clipped by 5 bases and J by 3 bases, with 3 bases between them. CDR3 sequence (DNA): TGTGCCAGCAGCCCTACAGATACGCAGTATTTT. Amino acids: CASSPTDTQYF.

Only one count was recorded for this clone. The CDR3 region has the DNA TGTGCCACCAGCAGCTCCCCTAATGAGCAGTTCTTC. Encoded protein: CATSSSPNEQFF. The chain couples TRBV15 to TRBJ2-1; D gene unclear. CDR3 size: 12 residues. CDR1 and CDR2 from the germline V gene are LNHNV and YYDKDF (reference sequence). Trimming stripped 3 bases from V and 7 bases from J, with 7 bases between.

V and J are TRBV19 and TRBJ1-1, with a tentative D call TRBD1 (6 bases). Looked up from germline, CDR1 is LNHDA and CDR2 is SQIVND (reference sequence). The germline V and J ends were trimmed by 5 bases and 4 bases, with 14 bases remaining between them. CDR3 length: 14 amino acids. Here the CDR3 DNA reads TGTGCCAGTAGTTTTAGTGGACAGACCACTGAAGCTTTCTTT. This codes for CASSFSGQTTEAFF.

The CDR3 spells CASSQDVEIEAFF. CDR3 nucleotides: TGCGCCAGCAGCCAAGATGTGGAGATTGAAGCTTTCTTT. The chain employs TRBV4-1 and TRBJ1-1; unclear D gene. V was clipped by 0 bases and J by 7 bases, with 9 bases between them. This CDR3 contains 13 residues. Germline values: CDR1 MGHRA, CDR2 YSYEKL.

The rearrangement uses TRBV19 and TRBJ2-1; D ambiguous. CDR1 LNHDA and CDR2 SQIVND come from the germline V gene (reference sequence). The V gene lost 10 bases and the J gene lost 8 bases, with 21 bases spanning the gap. CDR3 size: 14 residues. The CDR3 DNA sequence: TGTGCCACGCACTCCGGGCCCCGAAACGATGAGCAGTTCTTC. This encodes CATHSGPRNDEQFF.

J is TRBJ2-3 and V is TRBV29-1; 10 positions match TRBD1. Germline V gives CDR1 SQVTM, CDR2 ANQGSEA. The CDR3 is made up of 14 amino acids. Trimming cost V 1 base and J 3 bases; bases outside gene matches: 1. The CDR3 protein is CSVEGTGGTDTQYF. CDR3 DNA: TGCAGCGTTGAAGGGACAGGGGGAACAGATACGCAGTATTTT.